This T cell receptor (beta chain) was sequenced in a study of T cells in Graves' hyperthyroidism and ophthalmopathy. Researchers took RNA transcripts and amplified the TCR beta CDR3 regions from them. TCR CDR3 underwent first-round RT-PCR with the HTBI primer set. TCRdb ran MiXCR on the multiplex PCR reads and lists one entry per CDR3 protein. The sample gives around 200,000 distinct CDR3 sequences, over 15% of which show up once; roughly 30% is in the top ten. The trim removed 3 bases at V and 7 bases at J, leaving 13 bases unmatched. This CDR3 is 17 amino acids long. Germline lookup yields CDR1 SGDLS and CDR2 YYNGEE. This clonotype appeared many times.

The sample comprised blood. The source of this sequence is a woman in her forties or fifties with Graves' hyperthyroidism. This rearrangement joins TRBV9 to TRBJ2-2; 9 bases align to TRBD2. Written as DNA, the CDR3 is TGTGCCAGCAGCGGTTCAGTAGCGGGGGAACGGGGCGGGGAGCTGTTTTTT. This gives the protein CASSGSVAGERGGELFF. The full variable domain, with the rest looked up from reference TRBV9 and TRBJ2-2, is DSGVTQTPKHLITATGQRVTLRCSPRSGDLSVYWYQQSLDQGLQFLIQYYNGEERAKGNILERFSAQQFPDLHSELNLSSLELGDSALYFCASSGSVAGERGGELFFGEGSRLTVL.